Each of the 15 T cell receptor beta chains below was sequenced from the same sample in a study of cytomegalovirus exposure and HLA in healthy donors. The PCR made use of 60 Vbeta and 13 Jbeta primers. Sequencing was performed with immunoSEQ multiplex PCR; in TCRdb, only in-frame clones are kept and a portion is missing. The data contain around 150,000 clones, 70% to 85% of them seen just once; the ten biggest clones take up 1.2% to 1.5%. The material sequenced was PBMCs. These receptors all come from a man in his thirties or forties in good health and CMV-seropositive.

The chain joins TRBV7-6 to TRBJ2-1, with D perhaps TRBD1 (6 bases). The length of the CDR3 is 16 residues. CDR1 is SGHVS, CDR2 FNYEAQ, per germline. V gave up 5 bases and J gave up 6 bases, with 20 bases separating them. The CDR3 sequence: CASSGLTGSTINEQFF. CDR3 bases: TGTGCCAGCAGCGGACTGACAGGTTCCACCATCAATGAGCAGTTCTTC. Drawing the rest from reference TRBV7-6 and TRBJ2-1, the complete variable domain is GAGVSQSPRYKVTKRGQDVALRCDPISGHVSLYWYRQALGQGPEFLTYFNYEAQQDKSGLPNDRFSAERPEGSISTLTIQRTEQRDSAMYRCASSGLTGSTINEQFFGPGTRLTVL.

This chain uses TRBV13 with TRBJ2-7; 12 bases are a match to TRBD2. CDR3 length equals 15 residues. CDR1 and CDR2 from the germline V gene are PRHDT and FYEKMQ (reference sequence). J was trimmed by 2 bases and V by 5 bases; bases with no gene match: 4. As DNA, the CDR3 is TGTGCCAGCAGCCCGACTAGCGGGGGCACCTACGAGCAGTACTTC. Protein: CASSPTSGGTYEQYF.

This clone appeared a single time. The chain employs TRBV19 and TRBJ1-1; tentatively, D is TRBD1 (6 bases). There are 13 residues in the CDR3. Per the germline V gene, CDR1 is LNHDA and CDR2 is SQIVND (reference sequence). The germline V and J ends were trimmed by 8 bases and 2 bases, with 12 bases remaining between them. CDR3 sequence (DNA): TGTGCCAGTGAAGACAGGTTTAACACTGAAGCTTTCTTT. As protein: CASEDRFNTEAFF.

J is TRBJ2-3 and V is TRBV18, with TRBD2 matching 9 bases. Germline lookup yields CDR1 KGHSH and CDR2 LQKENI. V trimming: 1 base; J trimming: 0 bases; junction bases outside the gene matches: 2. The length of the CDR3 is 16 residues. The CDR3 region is CASSPRLAGSTDTQYF. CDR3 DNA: TGTGCCAGCTCACCACGGCTAGCGGGGAGCACAGATACGCAGTATTTT.

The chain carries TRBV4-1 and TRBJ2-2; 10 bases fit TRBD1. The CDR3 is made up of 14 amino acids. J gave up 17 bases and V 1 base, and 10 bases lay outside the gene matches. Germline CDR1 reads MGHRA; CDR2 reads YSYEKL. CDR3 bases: TGCGCCAGCAGCCAAGGACTGTGGGACAGGGGTTTCTTTTTT. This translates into CASSQGLWDRGFFF.

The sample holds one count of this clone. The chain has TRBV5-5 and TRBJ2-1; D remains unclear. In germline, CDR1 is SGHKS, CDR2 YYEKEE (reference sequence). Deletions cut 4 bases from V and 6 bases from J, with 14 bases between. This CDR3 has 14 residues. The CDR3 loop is CASSGASSGNEQFF. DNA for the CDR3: TGTGCCAGCAGCGGCGCATCGTCGGGCAATGAGCAGTTCTTC.

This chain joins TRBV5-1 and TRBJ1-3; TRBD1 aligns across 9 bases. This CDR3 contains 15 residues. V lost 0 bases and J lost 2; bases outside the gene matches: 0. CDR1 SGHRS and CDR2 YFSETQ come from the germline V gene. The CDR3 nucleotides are TGCGCCAGCAGCTTGGACAGGGGGCCTGGAAACACCATATATTTT. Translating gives CASSLDRGPGNTIYF.

CDR3 DNA sequence: TGTGCCAGCAGTCAGGGCGCTAACTATGGCTACACCTTC. Translating gives CASSQGANYGYTF. The chain recombines TRBV6-4 with TRBJ1-2, with D possibly being TRBD1 (5 bases). This CDR3 has 13 residues. Trimming left V 5 bases short and J 0 bases short, with 7 bases between. Per germline, CDR1 MRHNA and CDR2 SNTAGT.

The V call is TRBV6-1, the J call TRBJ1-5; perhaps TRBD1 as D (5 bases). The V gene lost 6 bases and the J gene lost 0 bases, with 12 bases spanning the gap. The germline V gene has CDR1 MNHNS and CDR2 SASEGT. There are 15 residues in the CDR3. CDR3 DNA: TGTGCCAGCAGGATTAACAGGTATAGCAATCAGCCCCAGCATTTT. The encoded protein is CASRINRYSNQPQHF.

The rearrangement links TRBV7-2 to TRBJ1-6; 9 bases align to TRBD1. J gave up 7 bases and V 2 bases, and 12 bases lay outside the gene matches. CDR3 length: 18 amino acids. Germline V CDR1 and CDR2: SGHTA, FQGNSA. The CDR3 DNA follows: TGTGCCAGCAGCTTAAATACCGGGACAGGGAGGTCGAATTCACCCCTCCACTTT. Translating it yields CASSLNTGTGRSNSPLHF. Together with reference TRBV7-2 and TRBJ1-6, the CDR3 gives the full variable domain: GAGVSQSPSNKVTEKGKDVELRCDPISGHTALYWYRQSLGQGLEFLIYFQGNSAPDKSGLPSDRFSAERTGGSVSTLTIQRTQQEDSAVYLCASSLNTGTGRSNSPLHFGNGTRLTVT.

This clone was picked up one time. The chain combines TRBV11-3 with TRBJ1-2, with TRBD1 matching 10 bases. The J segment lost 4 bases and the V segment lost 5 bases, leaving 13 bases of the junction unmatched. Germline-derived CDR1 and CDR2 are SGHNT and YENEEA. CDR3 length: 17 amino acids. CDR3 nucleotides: TGTGCCAGCAGCGGAACGCCGGGACAGGGGATTCGCTATGGCTACACCTTC. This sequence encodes CASSGTPGQGIRYGYTF.

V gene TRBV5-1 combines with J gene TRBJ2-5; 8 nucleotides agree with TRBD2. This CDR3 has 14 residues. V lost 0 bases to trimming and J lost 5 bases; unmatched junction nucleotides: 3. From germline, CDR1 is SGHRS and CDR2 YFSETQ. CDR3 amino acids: CASSLAGGVETQYF. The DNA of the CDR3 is TGCGCCAGCAGCTTGGCCGGGGGGGTCGAGACCCAGTACTTC.

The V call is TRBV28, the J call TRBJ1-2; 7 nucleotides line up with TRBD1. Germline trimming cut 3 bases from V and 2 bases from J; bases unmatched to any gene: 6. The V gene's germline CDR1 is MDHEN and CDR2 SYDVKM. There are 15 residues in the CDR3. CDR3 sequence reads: CASSLPGGLNYGYTF. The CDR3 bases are TGTGCCAGCAGTTTGCCAGGGGGATTAAACTATGGCTACACCTTC.

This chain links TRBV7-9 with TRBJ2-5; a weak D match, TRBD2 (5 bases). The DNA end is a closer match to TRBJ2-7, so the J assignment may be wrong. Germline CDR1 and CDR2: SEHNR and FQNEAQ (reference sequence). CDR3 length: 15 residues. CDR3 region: CASSLGTPTLYEQYF. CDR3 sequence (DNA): TGTGCCAGCAGCTTAGGGACTCCGACCCTCTACGAGCAGTACTTC.

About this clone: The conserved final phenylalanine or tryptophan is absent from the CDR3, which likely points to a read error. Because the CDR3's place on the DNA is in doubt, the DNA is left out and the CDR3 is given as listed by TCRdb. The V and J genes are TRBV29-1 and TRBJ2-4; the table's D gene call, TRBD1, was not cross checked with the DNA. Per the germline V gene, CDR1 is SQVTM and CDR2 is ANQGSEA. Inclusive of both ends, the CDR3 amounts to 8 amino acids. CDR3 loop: CSVRQGRV.